This is a list of T cell receptor beta chains from one sample in a study of regulatory T cells in long-lasting Graves disease. TCRdb reprocessed the multiplex PCR reads with MiXCR, giving one entry per CDR3 protein. The top ten hold 12% of the sample, which has about 470,000 distinct CDR3 sequences, about a sixth seen once. This sample was also put to use in a study of T cells in Graves' hyperthyroidism and ophthalmopathy.

Sequencing used peripheral blood mononuclear cells (PBMCs), obtained at new diagnosis, from a patient treated with antithyroid drugs. These TCRs come from a man aged 40-55 years with Graves disease. The CDR3 runs from the conserved cysteine through the conserved F or W. The order of the fields is J gene, V gene, clone size, D gene, CDR3 DNA, CDR3 protein. A D gene is named only where the DNA matches it firmly. The size of a clone is reported for some rows only, either as once, few or many, or as a class for expanded clones.

>TRBJ2-1|TRBV12-3/TRBV12-4|many|TRBD2
TGTGCCAGCAGTTCCTGGGCGGGGGACAATGAGCAGTTCTTC
CASSSWAGDNEQFF
>TRBJ2-7|TRBV5-5|.|.
TGTGCCAGCAGCCCACACTTTCCGGGACCGCTTCAGCATGAGCAGTACTTC
CASSPHFPGPLQHEQYF
>TRBJ2-2|TRBV20-1|many|TRBD2
TGCAGTGCTAGAGCCGGGACTAGCGGGAGAACCGGGGAGCTGTTTTTT
CSARAGTSGRTGELFF
>TRBJ2-7|TRBV2|many|.
TGTGCCAGCAAGCGATCGGCAGGCCGAGCCTACGAGCAGTACTTC
CASKRSAGRAYEQYF
>TRBJ1-5|TRBV6-1|many|.
TGTGCCAGAATACGGACAGTTAGCAATCAGCCCCAGCATTTT
CARIRTVSNQPQHF
>TRBJ2-1|TRBV13|many|.
TGTGCCAGCAGAACAGGGACTTTAAATGAGCAGTTCTTC
CASRTGTLNEQFF
>TRBJ2-7|TRBV20-1|.|TRBD1
TGCAGTGCCAACAGGGGATTCGAGCAGTACTTC
CSANRGFEQYF
>TRBJ2-2|TRBV12-3/TRBV12-4|few|.
TGTGCCAGCAGGCCCGACAGGCCCGGGGAGCTGTTTTTT
CASRPDRPGELFF
>TRBJ1-1|TRBV5-8|many|TRBD1
TGTGCCAGCAGCTTGGGGACAGGGTTGGAGACTGAAGCTTTCTTT
CASSLGTGLETEAFF
>TRBJ2-2|TRBV20-1|few|.
TGCAGTGCTAGCAGGCTCAATCGGCGGGACACCGGGGAGCTGTTTTTT
CSASRLNRRDTGELFF
>TRBJ2-7|TRBV7-8|many|TRBD2
TGTGCCAGCAGCTTAGGGGCGGGACTAGCCGGAAACACCTACGAGCAGTACTTC
CASSLGAGLAGNTYEQYF
>TRBJ2-7|TRBV29-1|.|.
TGCAGCAAAAATGGACCGGCCTCCTACGAGCAGTACTTC
CSKNGPASYEQYF
>TRBJ2-7|TRBV27|many|TRBD1
TGTGCCAGCAAATCCCGAGGACAGGGGTATAACTCCTACGAGCAGTACTTC
CASKSRGQGYNSYEQYF
>TRBJ2-1|TRBV24-1|few|.
TGTGCCACCCGTCAGGACAAGAACAATGAGCAGTTCTTC
CATRQDKNNEQFF
>TRBJ2-3|TRBV5-1|.|.
TGCGCCAGCAGCGACCCGGGGGCAACAGATACGCAGTATTTT
CASSDPGATDTQYF
>TRBJ1-2|TRBV29-1|.|TRBD1
TGCAGCGTTGGGGCCAGGGGGCTCTATGGCTACACCTTC
CSVGARGLYGYTF
>TRBJ2-3|TRBV27|many|TRBD1
TGTGCCAGCAGCGGGGACAGGGGCAAGACAGATACGCAGTATTTT
CASSGDRGKTDTQYF
>TRBJ1-1|TRBV20-1|many|.
TGCAGTGCTAGATTGTCAGTAAAGAACACTGAAGCTTTCTTT
CSARLSVKNTEAFF
>TRBJ2-2|TRBV29-1|few|.
TGCAGCGTTCGGCCGGTAGGGGACACCGGGGAGCTGTTTTTT
CSVRPVGDTGELFF
>TRBJ1-1|TRBV30|many|TRBD1
TGTGCCTGGATCTCAGTCAGGGGGGGGAGTGAAGCTTTCTTT
CAWISVRGGSEAFF
>TRBJ2-1|TRBV28|.|.
TGTGCCAGCAGTTTGGGACTTAGTTGGCGGCACAATGAGCAGTTCTTC
CASSLGLSWRHNEQFF
>TRBJ2-7|TRBV12-3/TRBV12-4|many|.
TGTGCCAGCAGTTCCCCGGGACACCCCTACGAGCAGTACTTC
CASSSPGHPYEQYF
>TRBJ1-1|TRBV29-1|once|.
TGCAGCGTAGATCAGGGGACTGAAGCTTTCTTT
CSVDQGTEAFF
>TRBJ2-1|TRBV5-1|many|.
TGCGCCAGCAGCCTCCTGGGGCTCTCCTACAATGAGCAGTTCTTC
CASSLLGLSYNEQFF
>TRBJ1-5|TRBV29-1|few|.
TGCAGCTTTAGAGATAAGGGCGACAATCAGCCCCAGCATTTT
CSFRDKGDNQPQHF
>TRBJ2-1|TRBV2|many|TRBD2
TGTGCCAGCAAAGACCCGAGGAAGCGGGAGAGATACAATGAGCAGTTCTTC
CASKDPRKRERYNEQFF
>TRBJ2-1|TRBV7-9|once|TRBD2
TGTGCCAGCAGCGATCCGGGACTAGCGGGGCACAATGAGCAGTTCTTC
CASSDPGLAGHNEQFF
>TRBJ1-1|TRBV6-1|many|.
TGTGCCAGCAGTGTTGCTCTGGGGCCAATGAACACTGAAGCTTTCTTT
CASSVALGPMNTEAFF
>TRBJ2-7|TRBV5-1|many|TRBD2
TGCGCCAGCAGCTTGGAGGCGGGAGGGCTCGAGCAGTACTTC
CASSLEAGGLEQYF
>TRBJ1-6|TRBV30|many|TRBD1
TGTGCCTGGAGGAGGGACAGGGACAATTCACCCCTCCACTTT
CAWRRDRDNSPLHF
>TRBJ1-2|TRBV7-2|.|.
TGTGCCAGCAGCGAAGGGGGAGGCTATGGCTACACCTTC
CASSEGGGYGYTF
>TRBJ2-7|TRBV5-5|.|TRBD1
TGTGCCAGCAGCTACCGTGGACAGGGGGGAAGGACCTACGAGCAGTACTTC
CASSYRGQGGRTYEQYF
>TRBJ2-2|TRBV30|many|.
TGTGCCTGGAGCCCGGACGGGACCGGGGAGCTGTTTTTT
CAWSPDGTGELFF
>TRBJ2-1|TRBV13|many|.
TGTGCCAGCAGAGCGGGTGATGAGCAGTTCTTC
CASRAGDEQFF
>TRBJ2-2|TRBV15|.|TRBD1
TGTGCCACCAGCAGAAACAGGGGGCTCGCCGGGGAGCTGTTTTTT
CATSRNRGLAGELFF
>TRBJ2-3|TRBV10-3|.|.
TGTGCCATAGGCCCGGCCGGGGCTAGCGCGAACGCAGATACGCAGTATTTT
CAIGPAGASANADTQYF
>TRBJ2-7|TRBV19|.|.
TGTGCCAGTAGTATAGGTGGGAGCTCCTACAATGAGCAGTACTTC
CASSIGGSSYNEQYF
>TRBJ2-1|TRBV6-1|many|.
TGTGCCAGCAGGCAAACGGGACCCATCAATGAGCAGTTCTTC
CASRQTGPINEQFF
>TRBJ2-5|TRBV29-1|.|.
TGCAGCGTTGAAGGTGGTTCAGAGACCCAGTACTTC
CSVEGGSETQYF
>TRBJ1-5|TRBV12-3/TRBV12-4|many|TRBD1
TGTGCCAGCAGCCTGGGACAGGGGAGTCAGCCCCAGCATTTT
CASSLGQGSQPQHF
>TRBJ2-7|TRBV7-2|many|.
TGTGCCAGCAGCTTAGATCACGGCACCTACGAGCAGTACTTC
CASSLDHGTYEQYF
>TRBJ2-5|TRBV20-1|many|.
TGCAGTGCTAGAGATCTGGGGGCAGCCCTGGAGACCCAGTACTTC
CSARDLGAALETQYF
>TRBJ2-7|TRBV19|few|TRBD2
TGTGCCAGTAGTCCAGCGACGGGACTAGCGGGATCCTACGAGCAGTACTTC
CASSPATGLAGSYEQYF
>TRBJ2-1|TRBV10-2|.|TRBD2
TGCGCCAGCAGTGATAGCGGGGGGATCAATGAGCAGTTCTTC
CASSDSGGINEQFF
>TRBJ2-7|TRBV14|.|.
TGTGCCAGCAGCCGTGGACAGCGCTCCTACGAGCAGTACTTC
CASSRGQRSYEQYF
>TRBJ1-2|TRBV7-9|few|.
TGTGCCAGCAGCTTAGCACCAGCTACCTATGGCTACACCTTC
CASSLAPATYGYTF